This passage covers 20 T cell receptor beta chains from one sample sequenced in a study of cytomegalovirus exposure and HLA in healthy donors (dated by TCRdb to the late 2010s). The library was made by the immunoSEQ multiplex PCR assay. For the multiplex PCR, a mixture combining 60 forward primers for TCR Vbeta segments and 13 reverse primers for TCR Jbeta segments was used. TCRdb re-hosts the immuneACCESS table, in-frame sequences only. Its copies lack some clones; in the studies checked, an unresolved V gene accounts for under half of them, and the cause for the rest is not known. This sample's table carries 40,000 to 55,000 clones. Of the sample, around 5.6% falls within the top ten clones. The specimen was PBMCs. The receptors come from a male donor in good health and CMV-seropositive.

V and J are TRBV7-8 and TRBJ2-2; 13 bases agree with TRBD2. The germline CDR1 and CDR2 sequences are SGHVS and FQNEAQ. Trimming at V came to 3 bases and at J to 7 bases, leaving 5 bases not matched to a gene. The CDR3 is 16 amino acids. The CDR3 bases are TGTGCCAGCAGCTTTTGGACTAGCGGGGGTTTCGGGGAGCTGTTTTTT. Its protein product is CASSFWTSGGFGELFF.

The rearrangement links TRBV25-1 to TRBJ1-1; no definite D call. Germline V lookup: CDR1 MGHDK, CDR2 SYGVNS. The CDR3 runs to 14 residues. The ends were cut back, 3 bases at V and 8 bases at J, with 16 bases in the middle. This CDR3 reads CASSEVRAGMEAFF. The CDR3 DNA is TGTGCCAGCAGTGAGGTGCGCGCGGGAATGGAAGCTTTCTTT.

The V and J genes are TRBV28 and TRBJ1-4; D gene ambiguous. The germline V gene encodes CDR1 MDHEN and CDR2 SYDVKM. This CDR3 has 12 residues. Trimming took 6 bases from V and 3 from J, leaving 5 bases between them. DNA of the CDR3: TGTGCCAGCAGGGCGGCTAATGAAAAACTGTTTTTT. Encoded protein: CASRAANEKLFF.

The V and J genes are TRBV7-3 and TRBJ2-7; a weak D match, TRBD2 (5 bases). CDR3 length equals 15 residues. Trimming took off 0 bases at V and 0 bases at J, with 9 bases between the two ends. Germline CDR1 SGHTA, CDR2 FQGTGA. In nucleotides, the CDR3 is TGTGCCAGCAGCTTAACCCGGGAAAACTCCTACGAGCAGTACTTC. Amino acids: CASSLTRENSYEQYF.

The chain has TRBV4-1 and TRBJ2-5; 8 positions agree with TRBD1. Germline values: CDR1 MGHRA, CDR2 YSYEKL. With V trimmed by 4 bases and J by 3 bases, 1 base remained unmatched. The CDR3 covers 13 residues. For the CDR3, the DNA is TGCGCCAGCAGCCTGGACAGGGAAGAGACCCAGTACTTC. Translation gives CASSLDREETQYF.

The genes are TRBV5-5 and TRBJ1-5; 11 bases map to TRBD1. The CDR3 is 15 residues long. Trimming removed 5 bases from V and 5 bases from J; junction bases left unmatched: 6. Germline V gene sequence: CDR1 SGHKS, CDR2 YYEKEE (reference sequence). CDR3 in amino acids: CASRRTGGEHQPQHF. The CDR3 DNA follows: TGTGCCAGCAGGCGGACAGGGGGCGAACATCAGCCCCAGCATTTT.

The chain is built from TRBV4-2 and TRBJ1-1; TRBD1 matches 7 bases. CDR3 length: 17 amino acids. Per germline, CDR1 LGHNA and CDR2 YNFKEQ. V shed 3 bases and J 0 bases; nucleotides not matched to a gene: 10. CDR3 residues: CASSQGYTGDLNTEAFF. CDR3 DNA sequence: TGTGCCAGCAGCCAGGGCTACACAGGGGATCTGAACACTGAAGCTTTCTTT.

The chain is built from TRBV30 and TRBJ2-1; possible D gene TRBD1, 5 bases. Per germline, CDR1 GTSNPN and CDR2 SVGIG (reference sequence). The CDR3 contains 12 residues. The V and J ends lost 2 bases and 8 bases respectively, with 10 bases between them. The CDR3, as DNA: TGTGCCTGGAGTCCCCAGGGATATGAGCAGTTCTTC. It codes for CAWSPQGYEQFF.

The chain couples TRBV4-1 to TRBJ1-4, with a weak D call TRBD1 (6 bases). Trimming took 4 bases from V and 5 from J, leaving 11 bases between them. In germline, CDR1 is MGHRA, CDR2 YSYEKL. This CDR3 has 14 residues. CDR3 in amino acids: CASSPRQDNEKLFF. Here the CDR3 DNA reads TGCGCCAGCAGCCCTCGACAGGACAATGAAAAACTGTTTTTT.

The chain links TRBV5-4 to TRBJ2-7, with 9 bases identical to TRBD2. Germline CDR1 is SGHNT and CDR2 is YYREEE (reference sequence). The CDR3 is 15 amino acids. The V and J ends lost 3 bases and 3 bases, in that order; junction bases with no gene match: 7. CDR3 nucleotides: TGTGCCAGCAGCTCGCTAGCGGGGTGGGACTACGAGCAGTACTTC. The encoded protein is CASSSLAGWDYEQYF.

The chain joins TRBV5-5 to TRBJ2-1; weak D call: TRBD2 (6 bases). Germline CDR1 is SGHKS and CDR2 is YYEKEE (reference sequence). This CDR3 is built from 17 residues. V dropped 4 bases and J dropped 0 bases, with 17 bases sitting between them. As DNA, the CDR3 is TGTGCCAGCAGCCTTACTGCTCGCGGGGTCTCCTACAATGAGCAGTTCTTC. Its translation: CASSLTARGVSYNEQFF.

The rearrangement links TRBV18 to TRBJ1-1; D unclear. Germline V lookup: CDR1 KGHSH, CDR2 LQKENI. The CDR3 contains 14 residues. V lost 3 bases and J 0 bases, leaving 8 bases between the germline ends. The CDR3 here is CASSPETLNTEAFF. CDR3 coding DNA: TGTGCCAGCTCACCCGAGACACTGAACACTGAAGCTTTCTTT. The whole variable domain, remainder taken from reference TRBV18 and TRBJ1-1, is NAGVMQNPRHLVRRRGQEARLRCSPMKGHSHVYWYRQLPEEGLKFMVYLQKENIIDESGMPKERFSAEFPKEGPSILRIQQVVRGDSAAYFCASSPETLNTEAFFGQGTRLTVV.

The chain couples TRBV6-5 to TRBJ1-3, with D hard to call. Trimming removed 1 base at V and 5 bases at J, with 12 bases between. The CDR3 is 15 amino acids. Germline-derived CDR1 and CDR2 are MNHEY and SVGAGI. The CDR3 spells CASSYYPGGRNTIYF. The CDR3 nucleotides are TGTGCCAGCAGTTACTACCCCGGAGGGCGAAACACCATATATTTT.

This chain links TRBV5-6 with TRBJ1-5; TRBD1 agrees at 7 bases. Per germline, CDR1 SGHDT and CDR2 YYEEEE. This CDR3 contains 15 residues. The V and J ends lost 0 bases and 6 bases, in that order; junction bases with no gene match: 6. The CDR3 sequence is CASSLDGQVGQPQHF. In nucleotides, the CDR3 is TGTGCCAGCAGCTTGGACGGACAGGTTGGTCAGCCCCAGCATTTT.

The chain couples TRBV5-1 to TRBJ1-2, with 7 bases lining up with TRBD1. Germline CDR1 and CDR2: SGHRS and YFSETQ. V lost 5 bases, J lost 6 bases, and 4 bases stayed unmatched. The CDR3 loop spans 12 amino acids. Here the CDR3 reads CASRQGVDGYTF. For the CDR3, the DNA is TGCGCCAGCAGGCAGGGGGTGGATGGCTACACCTTC.

The rearrangement links TRBV5-1 to TRBJ2-7; the D gene is possibly TRBD2 (6 bases). The CDR3 is 12 amino acids. CDR1 is SGHRS and CDR2 is YFSETQ in the germline V gene. Trimming took off 5 bases at V and 6 bases at J, with 12 bases between the two ends. The CDR3, as DNA: TGCGCCAGCAGTGCCCAGGGAGGCGAGCAGTACTTC. Residues: CASSAQGGEQYF.

As to this clone: The junction and the germline gene differ at one end; a read error may be behind it. This chain links TRBV4-1 with TRBJ1-4; TRBD1 aligns across 7 bases. The CDR3 spans 11 residues. Germline CDR1 MGHRA, CDR2 YSYEKL. For the CDR3, the DNA is TGCGCCAGCAGCCAAGCTGGGGGACAGATTTTT. It yields the protein CASSQAGGQIF.

The chain links TRBV7-2 to TRBJ2-1; D may be TRBD1 (6 bases). The CDR3 contains 16 residues. V lost 4 bases and J lost 4, with 17 bases in between. Germline CDR1 SGHTA, CDR2 FQGNSA. This CDR3 is CASSSPPGQRYNEQFF. CDR3 nucleotide sequence: TGTGCCAGCAGCTCACCCCCGGGACAAAGATACAATGAGCAGTTCTTC.

This sequence joins TRBV11-2 and TRBJ2-4; 8 bases fit TRBD2. The ends lost 6 bases at V and 0 bases at J; junction bases unmatched: 13. This CDR3 has 18 amino acids. Germline V CDR1 and CDR2: SGHAT, FQNNGV. CDR3 sequence reads: CASSRAGGGSVAKNIQYF. CDR3 nucleotide sequence: TGTGCCAGCAGTCGCGCCGGGGGGGGTTCCGTAGCCAAAAACATTCAGTACTTC.

The chain uses TRBV19 and TRBJ2-7, with TRBD1 identical over 9 bases. V dropped 4 bases and J dropped 6; count of bases not matched to a gene: 7. The CDR3 is 14 amino acids. From germline, CDR1 is LNHDA and CDR2 SQIVND (reference sequence). For the CDR3, the DNA is TGTGCCAGTAGTAGCACAGGGGGCACGGGCGAGCAGTACTTC. Translated, it gives CASSSTGGTGEQYF.